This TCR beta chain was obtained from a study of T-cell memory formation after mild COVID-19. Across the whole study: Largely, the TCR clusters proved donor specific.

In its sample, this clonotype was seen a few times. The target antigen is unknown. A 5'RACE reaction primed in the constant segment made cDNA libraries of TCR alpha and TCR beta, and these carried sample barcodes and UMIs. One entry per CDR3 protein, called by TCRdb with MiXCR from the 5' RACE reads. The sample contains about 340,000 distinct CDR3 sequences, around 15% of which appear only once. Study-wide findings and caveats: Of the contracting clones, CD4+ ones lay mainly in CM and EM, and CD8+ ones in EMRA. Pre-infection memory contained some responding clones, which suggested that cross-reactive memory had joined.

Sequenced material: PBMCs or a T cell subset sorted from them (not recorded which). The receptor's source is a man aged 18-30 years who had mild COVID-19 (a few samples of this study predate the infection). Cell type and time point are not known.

The CDR3 nucleotides are TGCGCCAGCAGCCAAGTGGGACTAGTAGAGACCCAGTACTTC. It encodes CASSQVGLVETQYF. The genes are TRBV4-1 and TRBJ2-5, with TRBD2 matching 8 bases. In germline, CDR1 is MGHRA, CDR2 YSYEKL. The ends lost 1 base at V and 4 bases at J; junction bases unmatched: 2. CDR3 length equals 14 residues.